The clone carrying this T cell receptor beta chain was counted between two and nine times. What it recognizes is unknown. Unique molecular identifiers were affixed to single, distinct cDNA molecules. TCRdb used MiXCR to reprocess the 5' RACE reads, holding one entry per CDR3 protein. The sample consists of 70,000 to 85,000 distinct CDR3 sequences, 9.5% to 15% of them appearing once. These data originate in a study of early T cells in non-severe SARS-CoV-2 infection. Study-level points and caveats: Private and CD4 specificities were missed by VDJdb matching, which favored anti-spike CD8 responses.

This CDR3 contains 14 residues. Looked up from germline, CDR1 is LGHNA and CDR2 is YNFKEQ. V was trimmed by 0 bases and J by 3 bases, leaving 8 bases between them. The material sequenced was whole blood, taken at baseline. This clonotype originated in an adult who was a healthcare worker with PCR-confirmed SARS-CoV-2 infection or an uninfected control (not recorded which). The donor label of this sample is uncertain. The chain uses TRBV4-2 and TRBJ1-2; no reliable D call. Here the CDR3 DNA reads TGTGCCAGCAGCCAAGAGGGCATCTACTATGGCTACACCTTC. Translated, it gives CASSQEGIYYGYTF.